This TCR beta chain comes out of a study of Graves' ophthalmopathy and Graves' hyperthyroidism (dated by TCRdb to between 2018 and 2020). For the wider study: Peripheral blood was collected at initial diagnosis, prior to any treatment. The study used TCR beta repertoire signatures to distinguish Graves' ophthalmopathy from Graves' hyperthyroidism and to predict progression to ophthalmopathy. In total, approximately 130 blood samples were TCR-sequenced: 40 to 45 ophthalmopathy, 80 or so hyperthyroidism and about 17 hyperthyroidism-to-ophthalmopathy patients. To explore V-J signatures that separate ophthalmopathy from hyperthyroidism, a discovery set of around 97 patients was enrolled, consisting of roughly 45 with ophthalmopathy and about 60 with stable hyperthyroidism. An independent validation cohort comprised 18 to 20 hyperthyroidism patients and roughly 15 patients who later progressed from hyperthyroidism to ophthalmopathy. In more than five hyperthyroidism patients, the T-cell repertoires found in thyroid tissue were compared with those found in blood. Following sample collection, hyperthyroidism patients were given methimazole at a starting dose of 30 mg daily, and ophthalmopathy patients were given high-dose intravenous methylprednisolone. For training and testing, the 100 or so patients in the discovery cohort were randomly divided in a 7:3 ratio. What the research found in general, with its limitations: No statistical method was used to set the sample size in advance, and the investigators knew which group each participant was assigned to. In cross-validation, the 13-signature model distinguished ophthalmopathy from stable hyperthyroidism with nearly 90% sensitivity and 81.08% specificity, while in the test set the corresponding values were about 80% and 75%. Among expanded thyroid clonotypes with frequency above 0.001, most also showed up in blood, which suggests that blood repertoires may reflect the thyroid immune response. In validation, the model predicted ophthalmopathy progression with more than 55% sensitivity and roughly 78% specificity; roughly eleven predicted patients were CT-confirmed with GO in a median of about 6.1 months.

Hyperthyroidism was considered stable if no progression to ophthalmopathy occurred within 18 months of follow-up. The hyperthyroidism patients were 18 to 65 years old and newly diagnosed, with a disease duration of less than 2 months. Patients were excluded if they had other autoimmune diseases, uncontrolled infections, pregnancy or lactation. Clinical symptoms, serum thyroxine, TRAb, thyroid ultrasound and orbital computed tomography formed the basis of the diagnosis. Ficoll-Paque density gradient centrifugation was used to isolate PBMCs from about 10 ml of fresh peripheral blood. Total RNA was extracted with Trizol reagent and quality-checked on an Agilent 2100 Bioanalyzer. TCR beta CDR3 regions were amplified from RNA transcripts for repertoire sequencing. The first round was an RT-PCR using HTBI primers with the Qiagen OneStep RT-PCR kit, and this first round was followed by a second-round multiplex PCR, then size selection and purification. Sequencing of the libraries was carried out on an Illumina HiSeq2000 in paired-end mode with 100 bp reads. Per the authors' processing: SOAPnuke was used for read processing, and reads with adapters, uncalled bases, a mean Phred below 15, or no exact constant-primer or identifier match were discarded. COPE v1.2.5 was used to merge the high-quality paired reads. Clonotypes were defined as unique nucleotide sequences and were aligned to IMGT TRB V, D and J references using MiTCR v1.1. The analysis was limited to V-J combinations with a frequency above 0.0001, which together covered more than 98% of repertoires. For each V-J combination, a TCR clonal expansion and chaos score was defined as the ratio of F50 clonal expansion to chaos observed in the TCRdist matrix. Welch's t-statistics and random forest were used to reduce the features to 10 to 15 V-J combinations, which were then used as input to a naive Bayes classifier. Thyroid-blood repertoire similarity was quantified with the Morisita-Horn index. In TCRdb, the public reads were trimmed at Q25 with fastp and aligned with MiXCR, with productive beta chains retained. For every CDR3 protein sequence, its rows merge into one entry that carries the most common genes and DNA. None of the V and J calls come from the authors' own analysis; TCRdb made them. This sample is represented by 600,000 to 650,000 distinct CDR3 sequences; approximately 21% of them were singletons. Together, the top ten hold roughly 6.9% of the sample.

Comment on this clonotype: No antigen is known for it. There are no base qualities to consult, and no much larger clone falls within one base.

The germline V gene encodes CDR1 LGHNT and CDR2 FRNRAP. After removal of 5 bases from V and 7 bases from J, the junction retains 17 bases not matched to a gene. From the cysteine up to the phenylalanine, the CDR3 has a length of 16 residues. Only CDR3 DNA is held: 48 bases, read in frame from base 1. Here the chain combines TRBV12-5 and TRBJ2-7; TRBD2 fits 7 bases in the junction. This clonotype was obtained from a woman between 18 and 29 years old with stable Graves' hyperthyroidism. Some clones in this sample may be carry-over from other donors' samples. Donor details come from another sample of the same person, matched by shared clones. The sequencing sample was made of peripheral blood. The CDR3 protein sequence reads: CASGRRYKGGPREQYF. The nucleotides read TGTGCTAGTGGTCGACGTTATAAGGGAGGGCCTCGGGAGCAGTACTTC.